The source of this T cell receptor beta chain is a study of blood T cell repertoires in COVID-19. About the study: Collection of acute and convalescent COVID-19 samples took place in the United States, Italy and Spain. Nucleic acid was either cDNA or gDNA, and it came from T cells, B-cell-depleted T cells, or PBMCs.

CDR1 and CDR2 from the germline V gene are SNHLY and FYNNEI. The CDR3 covers 17 residues. Losses at the gene ends were 4 bases for V and 5 bases for J; bases not matched to a gene: 15. Some clones are missing from TCRdb's copy, which holds only in-frame ones; the method was immunoSEQ multiplex PCR. The sample holds nearly 400,000 clones, under 90% seen once. In terms of age and location, participants ranged from roughly 18 to 90 years and lived in about two dozen US areas. Self-reported history from a screening survey and questionnaire set each donor's cohort. The genes are TRBV2 and TRBJ2-3, with TRBD2 matching over 7 bases. The sequence was obtained from a woman aged 25 to 39 who had recovered from COVID-19. What was sequenced was PBMCs or T cells enriched from blood (not recorded which). CDR3 DNA sequence: TGTGCCAGCAGTGGATTCGGCGCGGGAGTCCATGGAGATACGCAGTATTTT. Its protein is CASSGFGAGVHGDTQYF.